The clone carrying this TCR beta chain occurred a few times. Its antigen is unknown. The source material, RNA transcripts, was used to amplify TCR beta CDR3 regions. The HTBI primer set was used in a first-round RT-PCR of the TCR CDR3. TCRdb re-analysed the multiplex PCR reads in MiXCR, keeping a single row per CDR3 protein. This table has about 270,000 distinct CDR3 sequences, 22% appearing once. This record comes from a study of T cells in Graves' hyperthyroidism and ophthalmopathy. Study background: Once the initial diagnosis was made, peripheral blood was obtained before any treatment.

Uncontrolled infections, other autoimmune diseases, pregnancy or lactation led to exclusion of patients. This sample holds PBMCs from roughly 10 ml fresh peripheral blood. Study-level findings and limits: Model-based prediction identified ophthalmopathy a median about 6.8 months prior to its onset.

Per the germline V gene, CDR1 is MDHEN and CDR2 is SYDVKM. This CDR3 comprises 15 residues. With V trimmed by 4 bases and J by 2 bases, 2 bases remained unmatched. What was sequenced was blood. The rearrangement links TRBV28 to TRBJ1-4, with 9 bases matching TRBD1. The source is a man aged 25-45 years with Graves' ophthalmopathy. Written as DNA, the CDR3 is TGTGCCAGCAGTTGGACAGGGGATACTAATGAAAAACTGTTTTTT. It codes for CASSWTGDTNEKLFF.